This TCR beta chain stems from a study of T cells in Graves' hyperthyroidism and ophthalmopathy. About the research overall: Upon initial diagnosis and before any treatment, peripheral blood was collected.

Note on this clonotype: Its matching antigen is unknown.

Thyroid ultrasound and orbital computed tomography, with clinical symptoms and serum thyroxine and TRAb, informed diagnoses. Amplification of TCR beta CDR3 regions was performed using RNA transcripts as template. A first-round RT-PCR of the TCR CDR3 used the HTBI primer set. In TCRdb, the multiplex PCR reads were re-called with MiXCR into one record per CDR3 protein. This table has about 270,000 distinct CDR3 sequences, over 20% appearing once. The V segment lost 10 bases and the J segment 4 bases; nucleotides outside the gene matches: 7. This CDR3 spans 14 amino acids. The germline V gene encodes CDR1 KGHDR and CDR2 SFDVKD. Notes on the study in general: Ophthalmopathy prediction by the model preceded onset by a median roughly 6 months. Stable hyperthyroidism was separated from ophthalmopathy by a model based on 13 V-J features.

The sample taken for sequencing was blood. The chain couples TRBV24-1 to TRBJ2-1, with 9 positions matching TRBD1. The source of this sequence is a man between 25 and 39 years old with Graves' ophthalmopathy. In DNA form, the CDR3 reads TGTGCCACAGGGGACAGGGTGAGGTACAATGAGCAGTTCTTC. Encoded protein: CATGDRVRYNEQFF.